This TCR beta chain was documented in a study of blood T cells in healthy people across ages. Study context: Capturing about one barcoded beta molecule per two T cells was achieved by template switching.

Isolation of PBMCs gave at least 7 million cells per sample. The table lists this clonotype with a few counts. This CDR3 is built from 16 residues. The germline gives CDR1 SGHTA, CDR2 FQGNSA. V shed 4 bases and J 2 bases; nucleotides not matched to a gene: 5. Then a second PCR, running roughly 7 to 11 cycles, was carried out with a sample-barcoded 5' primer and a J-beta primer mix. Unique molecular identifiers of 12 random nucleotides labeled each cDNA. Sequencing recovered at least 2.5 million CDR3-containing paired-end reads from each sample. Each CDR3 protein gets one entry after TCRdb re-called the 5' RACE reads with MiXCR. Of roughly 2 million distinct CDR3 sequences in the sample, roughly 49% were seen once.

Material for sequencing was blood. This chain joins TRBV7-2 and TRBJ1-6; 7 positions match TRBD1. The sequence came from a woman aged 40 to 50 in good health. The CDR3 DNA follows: TGTGCCAGCAGCTCAGGACAGGTCGCCTATAATTCACCCCTCCACTTT. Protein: CASSSGQVAYNSPLHF.